The present T cell receptor beta chain was sequenced within a study of tumor-infiltrating lymphocytes in primary liver carcinoma (dated by TCRdb to the late 2010s). For the study in its entirety: Hepatocellular carcinoma (four) or combined HCC and intrahepatic cholangiocarcinoma (one) was present in the five patients, who were three men and two women aged 30 to 69 years. TCRbeta repertoire sequencing, expression microarrays and whole-exome sequencing were combined in the study across five regions of each liver tumor, with adjacent normal tissue and blood also included. Each sample produced roughly 3.65 to 7.5 million productive TCRbeta reads, and read depth showed no significant difference between tissue types. The tumors of the five patients were staged as T1-T3 N0M0, with maximum diameters ranging from roughly 4 to 10 cm. The approximately 25 tumor region samples were profiled with Agilent mRNA microarrays so that TCRbeta repertoire diversity could be related to the local molecular phenotype. Technical replicate repertoires showed high reproducibility, with mean shared-clone rates approximately 0.87 and correlation coefficients above 0.98. TCRbeta repertoire sequencing covered 35 specimens from 5 patients: about 25 tumor regions, 5 adjacent noncancerous liver tissues and 5 peripheral blood samples.

Sequences SEHNR (CDR1) and FQNEAQ (CDR2) are obtained from the germline V gene (reference sequence). There are 14 amino acids in the CDR3, from cysteine to phenylalanine inclusive. Only the CDR3 region is kept as DNA, spanning 42 bases read in frame from base 1. In this sample, this clonotype turned up once. Its binding antigen is unknown. A much larger clone lies one base from this, so it may be a read error. Without any cell sorting, total RNA and DNA were co-extracted from approximately 22-30 mg of bulk tissue using the AllPrep DNA/RNA mini kit. Between late 2015 and March 2016, 4 or 5 patients in China with histopathologically diagnosed primary liver carcinoma had their tumors surgically resected. At the time of sampling, the patients had chronic HBV infection and had not received any treatment. Each tumor was sampled at five spatially separated regions: the tumor centre plus the superior, inferior, left-lateral and right-lateral poles. Histology showed that every tumor sample contained more than 80% viable tumor cells. Fresh tumor and adjacent tissue pieces were bisected, with one half stored in RNAlater at -80 degrees C and the other half sent for histology.

TCRbeta-specific cDNA was reverse-transcribed from around 500 ng total RNA using a constant-region primer and ProtoScript II reverse transcriptase. TCRbeta libraries were built with three nested multiplex PCR rounds, a slightly modified ARM-PCR procedure. Each of the first two PCR rounds ran for approximately 10 cycles and used multiplex TRBV1-TRBV30 forward primers together with a Cbeta reverse primer. Sample barcodes and Illumina adapters were attached in a final 25-cycle PCR using Deep VentR polymerase. Amplicons of 200-500 bp were gel-purified with a QIAquick gel extraction kit before sequencing. TCRbeta amplicons were sequenced on an Illumina HiSeq 2500 with 250-bp paired-end reads. Concerning the study's data processing: Trimmomatic v0.33 was used to quality-trim the reads, and FLASH v1.2.11 was used to merge paired reads so that full CDR3 sequences could be recovered. V, D and J germline segments were assigned to the rearranged TCRbeta sequences using MiGEC v1.2.1b. Clonotype statistics and Shannon-Wiener diversity indices were computed with VDJtools v1.0.0. Except for diversity analysis, only each sample's 250 most abundant clonotypes were used in subsequent analyses to reduce sampling bias. TCRdb redid the processing of the public reads, applying fastp at Q25 and MiXCR, and retained in-frame beta chains. Rows with one shared CDR3 protein collapse into an entry with the most common genes and DNA. TCRdb, rather than the study authors, made the V and J calls. Here the sample has 60,000 to 90,000 distinct CDR3 sequences; 60% to 75% occur a single time. About a quarter of the sample goes to the ten largest clones.

Summary of the overall study and its limitations: Only roughly 8-25% of top clones appeared in all five regions of a tumor, which suggests that tumor-infiltrating T cells are spatially heterogeneous. The study included only five or six patients, and the authors note findings should be validated in a larger study. A significantly larger repertoire fraction was made up by the top 250 clones in tumors than in blood (p = 0.039). Only the TCR beta chain was sequenced, so true repertoire diversity is likely underestimated because unpaired alpha chains were not captured. Since the samples were bulk and unsorted, there was no way to compare CD4+ and CD8+ T cell repertoires. Repertoire overlap was found to be higher between tumor regions (mean approximately 36%) than between tumor-adjacent (around 17%) or tumor-blood (14%) pairs, consistent with antigen-driven expansion.

The clonotype comes from a man in his forties with primary liver carcinoma and hepatitis B virus infection. Recombination linked TRBV7-9 to TRBJ2-1, and 8 junctional nucleotides match TRBD2. The sequencing sample was made of liver tumor tissue from sampling region 4. In the paper's terms, the cell subset or site label means: tumor region T4, right-lateral pole. The CDR3 corresponds to CASSFTSGNNEHFF. The DNA reads as follows: TGTGCCAGCAGCTTCACTAGCGGCAACAATGAGCATTTCTTC.